Shown below are 25 T cell receptor beta chains from a single sample sequenced in a study of Graves' ophthalmopathy and Graves' hyperthyroidism. Amplification targeted the TCR beta CDR3 regions, with RNA transcripts as the source material. Scientists carried out first-round RT-PCR using HTBI primers and then a second-round multiplex PCR. Each CDR3 protein gets one entry after TCRdb re-called the multiplex PCR reads with MiXCR. Here the sample spans more than 300,000 distinct CDR3 sequences, roughly 17% being singletons. Sequences were obtained from peripheral blood. The source of these receptors is an adult woman with stable Graves' hyperthyroidism.

Many counts were recorded for this clonotype. A much bigger clone sits one base away, suggesting this may be a read error. J is TRBJ1-1 and V is TRBV28; D is possibly TRBD1 (5 bases). The V and J ends lost 7 bases and 0 bases respectively, with 12 bases between them. The CDR3 consists of 14 residues. Germline V CDR1 and CDR2: MDHEN, SYDVKM. CDR3 coding DNA: TGTGCCAGCACCTCGGGACCGCTGAACACTGAAGCTTTCTTT. This encodes CASTSGPLNTEAFF.

The chain couples TRBV20-1 to TRBJ2-2, with a possible D match to TRBD2 (6 bases). Trimming removed 3 bases from V and 6 bases from J, with 14 bases in between. CDR1 is DFQATT, CDR2 SNEGSKA, per germline (reference sequence). This CDR3 is 14 amino acids long. The CDR3 sequence: CSARAGSRPGELFF. The CDR3 bases are TGCAGTGCTAGGGCGGGAAGTAGGCCCGGGGAGCTGTTTTTT.

Concerning this clonotype: The junction departs from germline at one end; a sequencing error may be responsible. The V call is TRBV18, the J call TRBJ2-5; 7 nucleotides agree with TRBD1. Germline-derived CDR1 and CDR2 are KGHSH and LQKENI. The CDR3 covers 15 residues. This CDR3 is CASSPLTGPGAACRF. CDR3 DNA sequence: TGTGCCAGCTCGCCACTGACAGGGCCTGGCGCGGCCTGTCGCTTC.

This clonotype has ten or more counts. The CDR3 loop is CASRTIGQSTGELFF. The CDR3 nucleotides are TGTGCCAGCAGGACCATAGGGCAAAGCACCGGGGAGCTGTTTTTT. This chain uses TRBV2 with TRBJ2-2; D gene ambiguous. Trimming cost V 6 bases and J 4 bases, with 15 bases left between them. The germline gives CDR1 SNHLY, CDR2 FYNNEI. The CDR3 runs to 15 residues.

This clonotype was counted at least ten times. The V and J genes are TRBV12-5 and TRBJ2-7; 9 nucleotides agree with TRBD2. The germline V gene encodes CDR1 LGHNT and CDR2 FRNRAP. CDR3 length equals 15 residues. Trimming cost V 6 bases and J 4 bases; bases outside gene matches: 10. The CDR3 nucleotides read TGTGCTAGTGGCCTCCCTATAGCGGGGGCTTACGAGCAGTACTTC. This codes for CASGLPIAGAYEQYF.

This clonotype appeared many times. The CDR3 reads CASSLFAKGGGDGYTF. Here the CDR3 DNA reads TGTGCCAGCAGTTTATTTGCGAAAGGTGGAGGGGACGGCTACACCTTC. The rearrangement links TRBV27 to TRBJ1-2, with D maybe TRBD1 (5 bases). CDR1 and CDR2 from the germline V gene are MNHEY and SMNVEV (reference sequence). The length of the CDR3 is 16 residues. Trimming left V 1 base short and J 8 bases short, with 20 bases between.

This clonotype was seen many times. The chain recombines TRBV28 with TRBJ2-7; 10 bases are shared with TRBD1. CDR1 is MDHEN and CDR2 is SYDVKM in the germline V gene. Germline trimming cut 6 bases from V and 4 bases from J; bases unmatched to any gene: 6. This CDR3 region has 14 residues. The CDR3, as DNA: TGTGCCAGCAGGACAGGGGGCGCAGGGTACGAGCAGTACTTC. As protein: CASRTGGAGYEQYF.

This clonotype has ten or more counts. V and J are TRBV7-9 and TRBJ1-1; D perhaps matches TRBD1 (6 bases). CDR3 length: 14 residues. The germline CDR1 and CDR2 sequences are SEHNR and FQNEAQ (reference sequence). V gave up 5 bases and J gave up 8 bases, with 18 bases separating them. CDR3 protein: CASSRKGTSGEAFF. The CDR3 coding sequence is TGTGCCAGCAGCAGAAAAGGGACAAGCGGAGAAGCTTTCTTT.

In this sample, this clonotype turned up many times. The chain couples TRBV2 to TRBJ1-2, with a weak D call TRBD1 (5 bases). The CDR3 spans 15 residues. Germline V gene sequence: CDR1 SNHLY, CDR2 FYNNEI. Trimming removed 3 bases at V and 0 bases at J, with 11 bases between. CDR3 amino acids: CASSERAGTNYGYTF. CDR3 nucleotide sequence: TGTGCCAGCAGTGAGCGGGCAGGGACTAACTATGGCTACACCTTC.

About this clonotype itself: No conserved phenylalanine or tryptophan is present at the end of the CDR3, so a read error is the likely explanation. The chain links TRBV27 to TRBJ2-2, with 8 bases matching TRBD2. Germline V CDR1 and CDR2: MNHEY, SMNVEV (reference sequence). The V gene end was trimmed by 4 bases and the J gene end by 7 bases; junction bases not matched to a gene: 8. The CDR3 is 15 amino acids. The CDR3 region has the DNA TGTGCCAGCAGTTCACGGGAGGGCCAAGTCGGGGAGCTGTTTGTT. Encoded protein: CASSSREGQVGELFV.

This clonotype appeared many times. V gene TRBV7-8 combines with J gene TRBJ1-6; possibly TRBD1 for D (5 bases). This CDR3 has 14 residues. V lost 0 bases, J lost 8 bases, and 8 bases lay in between. CDR1 SGHVS and CDR2 FQNEAQ come from the germline V gene. DNA for the CDR3: TGTGCCAGCAGCTTAGCGGGGCCCTATTCACCCCTCCACTTT. Translating it yields CASSLAGPYSPLHF.

The table lists this clonotype with a few counts. This sequence joins TRBV11-2 and TRBJ2-7; 9 bases fit TRBD2. Germline CDR1 SGHAT, CDR2 FQNNGV. The CDR3 has 14 residues. V dropped 7 bases and J dropped 1; count of bases not matched to a gene: 5. The CDR3 DNA reads TGTGCCAGCAACAGGCTAGCGGGATCCTACGAGCAGTACTTC. Amino acid sequence: CASNRLAGSYEQYF. The variable domain in full, completed from reference TRBV11-2 and TRBJ2-7, reads EAGVAQSPRYKIIEKRQSVAFWCNPISGHATLYWYQQILGQGPKLLIQFQNNGVVDDSQLPKDRFSAERLKGVDSTLKIQPAKLEDSAVYLCASNRLAGSYEQYFGPGTRLTVT.

This clonotype has ten or more counts. One end of the junction fails to match germline, which may point to a read error. The chain carries TRBV11-2 and TRBJ2-7; possible D gene TRBD2, 7 bases. The CDR3 covers 11 residues. Germline-derived CDR1 and CDR2 are SGHAT and FQNNGV. The CDR3 DNA sequence: TGTGCCAGCAGCCCTCAGGGGAGGGCTAACTTC. Translated: CASSPQGRANF.

This clonotype was counted many times. J is TRBJ2-7 and V is TRBV20-1; 7 positions match TRBD2. This CDR3 has 14 amino acids. V lost 4 bases to trimming and J lost 1 base; unmatched junction nucleotides: 7. Germline-derived CDR1 and CDR2 are DFQATT and SNEGSKA (reference sequence). In DNA, the CDR3 is TGCAGTGCTATAGGGAGGGCCGTTTCCTACGAGCAGTACTTC. Its protein is CSAIGRAVSYEQYF.

This clonotype was observed many times. The CDR3 spells CASSLAGRGNTEAFF. CDR3 in DNA: TGTGCCAGCAGCTTAGCGGGCAGGGGGAACACTGAAGCTTTCTTT. This chain links TRBV7-2 with TRBJ1-1; D might be TRBD1 (6 bases). The germline gives CDR1 SGHTA, CDR2 FQGNSA. V was trimmed by 0 bases and J by 1 base, leaving 9 bases between them. The CDR3 covers 15 residues. Supplemented by reference TRBV7-2 and TRBJ1-1, the full variable domain reads GAGVSQSPSNKVTEKGKDVELRCDPISGHTALYWYRQSLGQGLEFLIYFQGNSAPDKSGLPSDRFSAERTGGSVSTLTIQRTQQEDSAVYLCASSLAGRGNTEAFFGQGTRLTVV.

This clonotype was observed a few times. This CDR3 reads CASSGGNAFYEQYF. Here the CDR3 DNA reads TGTGCCAGCAGTGGGGGTAACGCCTTCTACGAGCAGTACTTC. The genes are TRBV7-9 and TRBJ2-7; D assignment may be TRBD1 or TRBD2 (5 bases each). Trimming stripped 6 bases from V and 3 bases from J, with 15 bases between. Germline CDR1 SEHNR, CDR2 FQNEAQ (reference sequence). This CDR3 is built from 14 residues.

Many counts were recorded for this clonotype. The chain recombines TRBV27 with TRBJ2-7; tentative D call: TRBD2 (6 bases). CDR1 is MNHEY and CDR2 is SMNVEV in the germline V gene (reference sequence). V was clipped by 7 bases and J by 5 bases, with 21 bases between them. The CDR3 has 15 amino acids. The CDR3 is CASTPRWRDRDEQYF. In DNA, the CDR3 is TGTGCCAGCACCCCACGATGGAGGGATCGGGACGAGCAGTACTTC.

The CDR3 loop is CASSSSGPSYEQYF. The CDR3, as DNA: TGTGCCAGCAGCTCAAGCGGACCCTCCTACGAGCAGTACTTC. The chain combines TRBV7-9 with TRBJ2-7; a possible D gene is TRBD2 (5 bases). V gave up 4 bases and J gave up 0 bases, with 10 bases separating them. CDR3 length equals 14 residues. Germline loops: CDR1 SEHNR, CDR2 FQNEAQ (reference sequence).

This clonotype came up many times. The rearrangement links TRBV7-8 to TRBJ1-2, with 8 nucleotides matching TRBD1. Germline V gives CDR1 SGHVS, CDR2 FQNEAQ. The CDR3 is 15 amino acids. After removal of 4 bases from V and 1 base from J, the junction contained 5 bases not matched to a gene. CDR3 region: CASSSGQGLNYGYTF. The CDR3 coding sequence is TGTGCCAGCAGCTCCGGACAGGGCCTTAACTATGGCTACACCTTC.

This clonotype was observed at least ten times. This sequence joins TRBV2 and TRBJ1-1; TRBD1 matches 8 bases. The germline V gene encodes CDR1 SNHLY and CDR2 FYNNEI. V dropped 4 bases and J dropped 6; count of bases not matched to a gene: 4. This CDR3 contains 13 residues. The CDR3 coding sequence is TGTGCCAGCAGTGGACAGGGGTTCTCTGAAGCTTTCTTT. It encodes CASSGQGFSEAFF.

This clonotype was counted at least ten times. The V and J genes are TRBV7-9 and TRBJ2-7; 8 bases are a match to TRBD1. This CDR3 has 14 residues. The germline CDR1 and CDR2 sequences are SEHNR and FQNEAQ (reference sequence). The V and J ends lost 3 bases and 7 bases, in that order; junction bases with no gene match: 8. CDR3 nucleotide sequence: TGTGCCAGCAGCTTGACAGGGGCGGGGTTGGAGCAGTACTTC. This gives the protein CASSLTGAGLEQYF.

The rearrangement links TRBV28 to TRBJ1-6, with D perhaps TRBD1 (6 bases). The CDR3 spans 17 residues. Germline V gene sequence: CDR1 MDHEN, CDR2 SYDVKM. V was trimmed by 3 bases and J by 3 bases, leaving 15 bases between them. Here the CDR3 DNA reads TGTGCCAGCAGTTTCTCGGGACACAACCTCTATAATTCACCCCTCCACTTT. Its translation: CASSFSGHNLYNSPLHF.

The CDR3 loop reads CASSYSLGPYEQYF. The CDR3 DNA reads as TGTGCCAGCAGTTACTCCCTCGGGCCCTACGAGCAGTACTTC. This chain joins TRBV28 and TRBJ2-7; no reliable D call. Trimming cost V 4 bases and J 2 bases, with 12 bases left between them. The CDR3 is made up of 14 amino acids. Germline-derived CDR1 and CDR2 are MDHEN and SYDVKM. The whole variable domain, remainder taken from reference TRBV28 and TRBJ2-7, is DVKVTQSSRYLVKRTGEKVFLECVQDMDHENMFWYRQDPGLGLRLIYFSYDVKMKEKGDIPEGYSVSREKKERFSLILESASTNQTSMYLCASSYSLGPYEQYFGPGTRLTVT.

The sample holds many counts of this clonotype. The chain is built from TRBV20-1 and TRBJ1-2; D possibly corresponds to TRBD1 (6 bases). Per the germline V gene, CDR1 is DFQATT and CDR2 is SNEGSKA (reference sequence). Trimming took 6 bases from V and 6 from J, leaving 23 bases between them. This CDR3 has 15 residues. CDR3 sequence reads: CSATPGTNIRDGYTF. The CDR3 DNA follows: TGCAGTGCCACTCCCGGGACAAACATAAGAGATGGCTACACCTTC.

At least ten counts were recorded for this clonotype. The genes are TRBV19 and TRBJ1-2, with 8 bases that match TRBD1. The J segment lost 4 bases and the V segment lost 3 bases, leaving 7 bases of the junction unmatched. This CDR3 spans 15 amino acids. Per germline, CDR1 LNHDA and CDR2 SQIVND (reference sequence). In nucleotides, the CDR3 is TGTGCCAGTAGTATTACGACAGGGGCCAGCTATGGCTACACCTTC. The encoded protein is CASSITTGASYGYTF.